These T cell receptor beta chains were read from a single sample in a study of PD-1 blockade in classical Hodgkin lymphoma. TCRdb's copy holds only in-frame clones and misses some; the assay was immunoSEQ multiplex PCR. The sample includes about 13,000 clones, more than 85% seen only once; the top ten take 20%. The sample consisted of peripheral blood mononuclear cells (PBMCs), taken at baseline. The origin of the receptors is a human donor with classical Hodgkin lymphoma. The CDR3 runs from the conserved cysteine through the conserved F or W. A D gene is named only where the DNA matches it firmly. Rows give clone size only sometimes, using once, few, many, or a class for an expanded clone.

>TRBV18|TRBJ2-4|13|.|TRBD2
CASSPGGANIQYF
TGTGCCAGCTCGCCGGGGGGGGCAAACATTCAGTACTTC
>TRBV5-7|TRBJ2-3|16|.|.
CASSLDQDSSTDTQYF
TGTGCCAGCAGCTTGGACCAGGACAGTAGCACAGATACGCAGTATTTT
>TRBV6-4|TRBJ1-1|13|.|.
CASSDGWNTEAFF
TGTGCCAGCAGTGACGGGTGGAACACTGAAGCTTTCTTT
>TRBV29-1|TRBJ1-1|15|.|.
CSVEGMEAMNTEAFF
TGCAGCGTTGAAGGTATGGAGGCTATGAACACTGAAGCTTTCTTT
>TRBV7-2|TRBJ2-3|16|.|.
CASSPRAAWGTDTQYF
TGTGCCAGCAGCCCCCGTGCAGCGTGGGGGACAGATACGCAGTATTTT
>TRBV4-2|TRBJ2-7|18|.|.
CASSQDLHRLTISYEQYF
TGTGCCAGCAGCCAAGATCTCCACCGGTTAACTATCTCCTACGAGCAGTACTTC
>TRBV27|TRBJ1-4|13|.|.
CASSWAGNEKLFF
TGTGCCAGCAGCTGGGCTGGCAACGAAAAACTGTTTTTT
>TRBV5-4|TRBJ2-7|14|.|TRBD2
CASSFSGNSYEQYF
TGTGCCAGCAGCTTTAGCGGGAACTCCTACGAGCAGTACTTC
>TRBV18|TRBJ1-1|16|.|.
CASSQLPGPANTEAFF
TGTGCCAGCTCACAACTCCCGGGACCCGCGAACACTGAAGCTTTCTTT
>TRBV30|TRBJ2-7|15|.|TRBD2
CAWSVGRGLAYEQYF
TGTGCCTGGAGTGTAGGTCGGGGACTAGCGTACGAGCAGTACTTC
>TRBV6-5|TRBJ2-7|14|once|.
CASSYSMGAYEQYF
TGTGCCAGCAGTTACTCGATGGGGGCCTACGAGCAGTACTTC
>TRBV4-1|TRBJ2-1|17|once|TRBD2
CASSPLGKRGEDNEQFF
TGCGCCAGCAGCCCCCTAGGGAAGCGGGGGGAAGACAATGAGCAGTTCTTC
>TRBV19|TRBJ2-1|16|.|TRBD2
CASSIVGTSGRNEQFF
TGTGCCAGTAGTATAGTTGGGACTAGCGGGAGGAATGAGCAGTTCTTC
>TRBV2|TRBJ2-5|14|.|TRBD1
CASSRDSLQETQYF
TGTGCCAGCTCCCGGGACAGTTTACAAGAGACCCAGTACTTC
>TRBV5-1|TRBJ2-7|14|once|.
CASSPGDGLYEQYF
TGCGCCAGCAGCCCGGGGGATGGGCTCTACGAGCAGTACTTC
>TRBV12-5|TRBJ2-3|16|.|.
CASGLVIRSSTDTQYF
TGTGCTAGTGGTTTGGTAATCCGTTCTAGCACAGATACGCAGTATTTT
>TRBV7-5|TRBJ2-5|15|.|.
CVRSRNRQAKETQYF
TGTGTCAGAAGCCGCAACAGACAGGCGAAAGAGACCCAGTACTTC
>TRBV2|TRBJ2-3|15|.|TRBD1
CASSYGTGVGDTQYF
TGTGCCAGCAGTTACGGGACAGGGGTCGGAGATACGCAGTATTTT
>TRBV4-1|TRBJ2-3|17|.|.
CASSQDEGDSATDTQYF
TGCGCCAGCAGCCAAGATGAAGGGGACTCGGCCACAGATACGCAGTATTTT
>TRBV5-5|TRBJ1-4|16|.|.
CASSWPTGPINEKLFF
TGTGCCAGCAGCTGGCCCACGGGACCGATCAATGAAAAACTGTTTTTT
>TRBV27|TRBJ2-3|12|.|.
CASSSALATQYF
TGTGCCAGCAGTTCAGCTCTCGCCACGCAGTATTTT
>TRBV12-5|TRBJ1-5|15|.|.
CASGLVTRANQPQHF
TGTGCTAGTGGTTTGGTTACCAGGGCTAATCAGCCCCAGCATTTT
>TRBV7-6|TRBJ2-3|14|.|.
CASSFPSGTDTQYF
TGTGCCAGCAGCTTTCCTAGCGGCACAGATACGCAGTATTTT
>TRBV7-9|TRBJ2-5|16|.|TRBD2
CASSLAALAGSETQYF
TGTGCCAGCAGCTTAGCAGCATTAGCGGGGAGTGAGACCCAGTACTTC
>TRBV29-1|TRBJ2-7|12|.|.
CSVVLLTYEQYF
TGCAGCGTTGTTTTACTAACCTACGAGCAGTACTTC
>TRBV10-3|TRBJ2-3|21|few|TRBD2
CAISEASGGRETSGYTDTQYF
TGTGCCATCAGTGAGGCAAGTGGGGGCCGCGAGACTAGCGGTTACACAGATACGCAGTATTTT
>TRBV5-6|TRBJ1-1|13|.|.
CASSSGAHTEAFF
TGTGCCAGCAGCTCCGGGGCCCACACTGAAGCTTTCTTT